This T cell receptor beta chain was sequenced in a study of cytomegalovirus exposure and HLA in healthy donors (TCRdb year 2017). General notes on the study: An earlier analysis of approximately 550 of the donors reported 250 to 350 Gb of sequence data and more than 90 million unique TCR beta sequences from 150 million to 200 million T cells. An early release covering roughly 580 HLA-typed donors comprised about 300 gigabases of sequencing data and tens of millions of unique TCR sequences. Among the roughly 400 genotyped donors, approximately 77% belonged to the genetic ancestry cluster associated with self-reported Caucasian donors. The study was designed to test whether signatures of past pathogen exposure could be identified by cataloging public T cell receptors. The study used immunosequencing to profile the T cell repertoires of some 600 subjects and linked those repertoires to cytomegalovirus serostatus. Along with the roughly 710-subject first cohort, a separate validation cohort of more than 90 different subjects was used. To predict cytomegalovirus infection status, the study combined high-throughput TCR immunosequencing, statistical association of individual TCRs with disease status, and machine learning. A later analysis re-examined previously published TCR beta repertoires from about 700 donors and added high-resolution HLA genotyping to investigate patterns of TCR occurrence. The later analysis used no new phenotypic data to find candidate immune exposures, relying instead on TCR beta sequences and their occurrence across donors. To decide whether each TCR beta V gene segment behaved as functional or pseudogenic, an earlier analysis of several hundred of the donors relied on high-throughput TCR beta sequencing. Donor age, sex, ethnicity and CMV serostatus were compiled together with the repertoire data. In a later genetic analysis, genome-wide SNP genotypes for about 65% of the 666 donors were used, and that subset was treated as a discovery cohort. Every discovery cohort repertoire had been produced on one sequencing platform. Both class I and class II loci were covered by HLA typing, at four-digit resolution. Typing coverage differed by locus: A, B, C, DRB1 and DQB1 were typed in about 620-640 donors, DQA1 in 500 to 550, DPA1 in 606, and DPB1 in just under 490. A few DR-DQ haplotypes were treated as single units for association and clustering because of strong linkage in the cohort. Among almost 400 genotyped donors of the cohort, an average of about 240,000 unique TCR beta nucleotide sequences were sequenced per donor, around 20% of them non-productive.

The CDR3 starts with the cysteine, ends with the phenylalanine, and has 13 residues. Only the CDR3 part of the read is kept: 39 bases, read in frame from the first base. V loses 7 bases of germline sequence and J loses 0 bases, and the interval between the two ends is 10 bases. CDR1 and CDR2 were assigned from the germline V gene (reference sequence) as MNHEY and SMNVEV. The cohort comprised some 680 healthy bone marrow donors. At the time of sampling, all cohort members were nominally healthy, though unrecorded immune exposures were likely present. The donor tested CMV seropositive and was one of the 289 seropositive cohort members. A peripheral blood sample was provided by each donor, and peripheral blood mononuclear cells were used for TCR beta sequencing. The Qiagen DNeasy Blood Extraction Kit was used to extract genomic DNA from the blood cell samples. Points on this clone: The antigen it recognizes is unknown. Within one base of it there is no much larger clone, and no base qualities were kept.

The paper as a whole reports these results and caveats: A later genetic analysis reported fewer N-insertions in productive TCRs among donors in an Asian-associated ancestry cluster than the approximately 700-donor mean. Specific HLA alleles were associated with 16,951 TCR beta sequences at a false discovery rate of 0.05 in a later analysis. Because the 87-base-pair reads could not distinguish some IMGT-functional V segments, including TRBV6-2 and TRBV6-3, those segments were excluded. Roughly 15 rarely observed V segments, including chromosome 9 orphons, were excluded from the earlier analysis of several hundred of the donors because counts were too low. Broadly in line with IMGT annotations, most TCR beta V segments showed up in productive rearrangements about 90% or about 30% of the time in an earlier analysis of approximately 600 of the donors. Three of the identified cytomegalovirus-associated TCR beta chains were confirmed in vitro to be specific for cytomegalovirus antigens. In a later analysis, several top co-occurrence clusters were reported to appear linked to parvovirus B19, influenza, CMV and Epstein-Barr virus. In this cohort, only TCR beta chains were sequenced, and detectable features were limited by the absence of alpha or paired-chain data. Because HLA typing was unavailable for some donors at each locus, only the typed subset was used in association tests. The only immune exposure information available for the cohort was CMV serostatus. In a later analysis, HLA-associated TCR beta chains were found to be more clonally expanded and to have lower generation probabilities than equally common non-associated chains. Across donors, most TCR sequences were observed very rarely, whereas some public TCRs were present in many individuals. According to the authors, the approach could potentially be generalized to other disease states and immunological phenotypes. In a later analysis, TCR association rates were found to vary across HLA loci, with the most associated TCRs seen for DRB1 alleles and the fewest for HLA-C alleles. Assigning TCR associations to individual alleles was difficult when HLA alleles, especially DR and DQ, strongly co-occurred. The study gave a list of about 150 TCR beta chains associated with cytomegalovirus. A further reported finding was that TCR beta sequences accurately predicted the HLA-A and HLA-B alleles for most subjects in the first cohort. V-gene and J-gene trimming of TCR beta chains was associated with a missense DCLRE1C variant in a later genetic analysis, and the association was replicated in an independent cohort. Correlated functional status among segregating V segments might reflect linkage disequilibrium, but an unknown experimental factor could not be ruled out. In a later analysis, most CMV-associated TCR beta chains were found to appear HLA-restricted, with HLA associations seemingly driven largely by CMV exposure. Cytomegalovirus status was reported to be diagnosed by the classifier with high specificity and sensitivity in both the original and validation cohorts. The presence/absence analyses assumed that sequencing depth was roughly uniform across donors, and that assumption may not be true. A cluster of highly shared sequence variants was judged likely to represent a technical artifact of the sequencing pipeline.

The library was made by the immunoSEQ multiplex PCR assay. For the multiplex PCR, a mixture combining 60 forward primers for TCR Vbeta segments and 13 reverse primers for TCR Jbeta segments was used. The CDR3 region of rearranged TCR beta genes was amplified from genomic DNA by a multiplex PCR assay. The Illumina HiSeq System was used to sequence the amplified TCR beta libraries as 87-base-pair reads. The authors' pipeline ran thus. A later analysis tallied roughly 80 million unique TCR beta chains across the 660 or so repertoires, and approximately 12 million of those chains were shared by two or more donors. Raw reads were error-corrected and collapsed into unique sequences by a nearest-neighbor algorithm in which closely related sequences were merged to remove PCR and sequencing errors. Alignment of CDR3 sequences to IMGT reference sequences was used to assign V, D and J gene segments. Each retained sequence needed at least a six-nucleotide match to both a V gene segment and a J gene segment. A rearrangement was called productive if the CDR3 had no stop codons and remained in frame with V and J, and every other rearrangement was called non-productive. CDR3 was defined according to IMGT convention as the region running from the second conserved V-encoded cysteine to the conserved J-encoded phenylalanine. In an earlier analysis of 550 to 650 of the donors, sequences lacking an unambiguous match to a single V gene segment were excluded. An earlier analysis of a few hundred of the donors classified V segments as functional when productive rearrangements were above 56.7% and as segregating when the standard deviation between donors was above 5%. A statistical classification framework was built for diagnosing cytomegalovirus status from the catalog of TCR beta chain sequences. A later analysis assigned V and J genes by comparing TCR nucleotide sequences with IMGT/GENE-DB human TR gene sequences. Using the TCRdist pipeline, a later analysis assigned CDR3 sequences along with most-parsimonious VDJ recombination scenarios. In a later analysis, every TCR beta chain was defined by the combination of its CDR3 amino acid sequence and its V-gene family, and reads without a unique V-gene family were dropped. To address suspected cross-contamination and a sequencing artifact, a later analysis removed a few hundred highly shared, low-generation-probability nucleotide sequences. In a later analysis, a clonal expansion index for each public chain was calculated from normalized within-repertoire ranks of inferred template counts. In a later analysis, generation probabilities were computed using a VDJ recombination model fitted to out-of-frame rearrangements, and the results were checked against IGoR. In a later analysis, TCR-TCR, TCR-HLA and TCR-CMV co-occurrence was scored with hypergeometric tests, and a repertoire-size bias correction was applied to TCR pairs. To estimate false discovery rates, a later analysis permuted the HLA or CMV assignments 20 times. In a later analysis, co-occurring TCRs were grouped using DBSCAN, with TCRdist sequence similarity added in when clustering inside HLA-allele-positive subsets. Repertoires with fewer than 30,000 or more than 120,000 public chains, plus five repertoires with anomalous nucleotide sharing, were excluded from co-occurrence clustering. Held by TCRdb, this immuneACCESS table contains in-frame sequences only and omits some clones. Under half of the omission traces to an unresolved V gene where checked; the cause of the rest is unknown. V and J calls and clone size are those listed in that table; D and trimming were worked out from the DNA. The sample has 150,000 to 200,000 clones on record, around 83% of them singletons. Roughly 2.2% of the sample is taken by the ten largest.

The material sequenced was PBMCs. The chain is assembled from TRBV27 and TRBJ2-7, with a tentative D gene TRBD1 over 6 matching bases. The receptor comes from a man aged 18 to 35 in good health and CMV-seropositive. The DNA sequence is as follows: TGTGCCAGCAAGGGGGTCGTCTCCTACGAGCAGTACTTC. Translated, this gives CASKGVVSYEQYF.